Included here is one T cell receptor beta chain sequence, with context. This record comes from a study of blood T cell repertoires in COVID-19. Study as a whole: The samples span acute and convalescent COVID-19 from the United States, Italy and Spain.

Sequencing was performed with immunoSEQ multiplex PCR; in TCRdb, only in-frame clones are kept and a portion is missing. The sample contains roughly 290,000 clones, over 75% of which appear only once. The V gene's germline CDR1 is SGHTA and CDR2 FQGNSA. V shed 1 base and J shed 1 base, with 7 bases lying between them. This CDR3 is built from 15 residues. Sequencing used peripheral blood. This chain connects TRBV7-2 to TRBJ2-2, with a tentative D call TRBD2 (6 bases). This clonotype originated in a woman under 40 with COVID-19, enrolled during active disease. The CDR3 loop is CASSLGGENTGELFF. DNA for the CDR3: TGTGCCAGCAGCTTAGGGGGGGAGAACACCGGGGAGCTGTTTTTT.